A selection of T cell receptor beta chains follows, all from one sample in a study of T cells in Graves' hyperthyroidism and ophthalmopathy. Using its own MiXCR run on the multiplex PCR reads, TCRdb lists one record per CDR3 protein. The sample carries fewer than 500,000 distinct CDR3 sequences, 14% to 15% recorded once. The specimen sequenced was blood. These receptors were obtained from a man between 18 and 29 years old with Graves' ophthalmopathy. Each CDR3 is given with its conserved first and last residue. The D gene is left open where the match is weak. Not every row has a clone size; where given, it reads once, few, many or a size class.

TRBV10-2	-	TRBD1	TRBJ1-5	CASSVDRGEPQHF	TGCGCCAGCAGTGTGGACAGGGGTGAGCCCCAGCATTTT
TRBV10-2	few	-	TRBJ1-2	CASRVDYGYTF	TGCGCCAGCAGGGTGGACTATGGCTACACCTTC
TRBV5-6	few	-	TRBJ1-6	CASSPLAPGASSPLHF	TGTGCCAGCAGCCCCTTGGCGCCGGGGGCAAGTTCACCCCTCCACTTT
TRBV4-2	-	TRBD2	TRBJ2-7	CASSQDMGLDYEQYF	TGTGCCAGCAGCCAAGATATGGGACTAGACTACGAGCAGTACTTC
TRBV6-1	few	-	TRBJ1-1	CASSEGYRLSTEAFF	TGTGCCAGCAGTGAAGGGTACAGGTTGAGCACTGAAGCTTTCTTT
TRBV5-1	-	TRBD2	TRBJ2-3	CASSSSTSGGTDTQYF	TGCGCCAGCAGCTCCAGTACTAGCGGGGGAACAGATACGCAGTATTTT
TRBV11-2	many	-	TRBJ2-3	CASSLALYTDTQYF	TGTGCCAGCAGCTTAGCTCTTTACACAGATACGCAGTATTTT
TRBV10-1	few	TRBD2	TRBJ2-1	CASSAGTSGNNEQFF	TGCGCCAGCAGCGCCGGGACTAGCGGAAACAATGAGCAGTTCTTC
TRBV7-9	many	-	TRBJ1-1	CASSATPRNTEAFF	TGTGCCAGCAGCGCGACTCCACGGAACACTGAAGCTTTCTTT
TRBV6-5	many	-	TRBJ2-7	CASGYEQYF	TGTGCCAGCGGCTACGAGCAGTACTTC
TRBV28	-	TRBD1	TRBJ1-2	CASSLPQGGADGYTF	TGTGCCAGCAGTTTACCCCAGGGGGGCGCCGATGGCTACACCTTC
TRBV13	-	TRBD1	TRBJ1-2	CASSPPGQGDGYTF	TGTGCCAGCAGCCCGCCGGGACAGGGAGACGGCTACACCTTC
TRBV20-1	many	-	TRBJ2-1	CSARFVSSYNEQFF	TGCAGTGCTAGGTTTGTTTCCTCCTACAATGAGCAGTTCTTC
TRBV9	many	TRBD1	TRBJ2-7	CASSVEAGTGAYEQYF	TGTGCCAGCAGCGTAGAGGCCGGGACAGGGGCCTACGAGCAGTACTTC
TRBV29-1	many	-	TRBJ2-2	CSGLDGNTGELFF	TGCAGCGGCTTAGACGGAAACACCGGGGAGCTGTTTTTT
TRBV11-1	many	-	TRBJ2-5	CASSLARVLGETQYF	TGTGCCAGCAGCTTAGCCAGGGTTCTAGGAGAGACCCAGTACTTC
TRBV6-1	many	-	TRBJ1-1	CASARGDTEAFF	TGTGCCAGTGCTAGAGGGGACACTGAAGCTTTCTTT
TRBV19	few	-	TRBJ1-1	CASTNVGRSLNTEAFF	TGTGCCAGTACTAACGTGGGGAGATCTTTGAACACTGAAGCTTTCTTT
TRBV11-3	-	TRBD1	TRBJ2-5	CASSSRRDRGNTETQYF	TGTGCCAGCAGTTCCCGCCGGGACAGGGGGAATACAGAGACCCAGTACTTC
TRBV10-3	many	TRBD2	TRBJ2-1	CAIGLADMTYNEQFF	TGTGCCATCGGCCTAGCGGATATGACCTACAATGAGCAGTTCTTC
TRBV27	-	TRBD2	TRBJ2-7	CASRAREGHYEQYF	TGTGCCAGCAGGGCGCGGGAGGGCCATTACGAGCAGTACTTC
TRBV5-1	few	TRBD2	TRBJ2-5	CASSLGTSGGAGETQYF	TGCGCCAGCAGCTTGGGGACTAGCGGGGGGGCCGGAGAGACCCAGTACTTC
TRBV7-2	many	-	TRBJ2-3	CASSPGTNTQYF	TGTGCCAGCAGTCCGGGGACAAATACGCAGTATTTT
TRBV7-9	-	-	TRBJ1-2	CASSSGTSGYTF	TGTGCCAGCAGCTCTGGGACTAGCGGCTACACCTTC
TRBV25-1	-	-	TRBJ2-7	CASSEAGHGYEQYF	TGTGCCAGCAGTGAAGCCGGACACGGGTACGAGCAGTACTTC
TRBV11-2	-	TRBD2	TRBJ2-3	CASSFSAGAGDTQYF	TGTGCCAGCAGCTTCTCAGCGGGGGCAGGAGATACGCAGTATTTT
TRBV12-3/TRBV12-4	many	-	TRBJ1-5	CASSPQGFRRNQPQHF	TGTGCCAGCAGCCCACAGGGATTTCGACGCAATCAGCCCCAGCATTTT
TRBV28	-	-	TRBJ2-7	CASSLDRFPYEQYF	TGTGCCAGCAGTCTGGACCGTTTTCCCTACGAGCAGTACTTC
TRBV27	many	-	TRBJ2-7	CASFSTLRPYEQYF	TGTGCCAGCTTCTCTACCCTCAGGCCCTACGAGCAGTACTTC
TRBV28	many	TRBD2	TRBJ2-7	CASSTSGGMSPYEQYF	TGTGCCAGCAGTACCTCGGGGGGGATGAGTCCCTACGAGCAGTACTTC
TRBV20-1	many	TRBD2	TRBJ2-1	CSARATSGRVYEQFF	TGCAGTGCTAGAGCGACTAGCGGGAGGGTCTATGAGCAGTTCTTC
TRBV19	-	TRBD2	TRBJ2-5	CASSTPSGGAPETQYF	TGTGCCAGTAGTACTCCTAGCGGGGGGGCCCCGGAGACCCAGTACTTC
TRBV7-9	-	-	TRBJ2-6	CASSLGAAGANVLTF	TGTGCCAGCAGCTTAGGGGCGGCTGGGGCCAACGTCCTGACTTTC
TRBV6-1	-	-	TRBJ1-2	CASNLRGEGYGYTF	TGTGCCAGCAACCTACGAGGGGAGGGCTATGGCTACACCTTC
TRBV29-1	many	TRBD1	TRBJ1-2	CSVEEGTGDGYTF	TGCAGCGTTGAAGAAGGGACAGGGGACGGCTACACCTTC
TRBV20-1	many	-	TRBJ1-1	CSARVGVWPNTEAFF	TGCAGTGCTAGAGTTGGGGTCTGGCCGAACACTGAAGCTTTCTTT
TRBV5-6	many	TRBD2	TRBJ2-1	CASSNLAGGLSYNEQFF	TGTGCCAGCAGTAACCTAGCGGGAGGGCTAAGCTACAATGAGCAGTTCTTC
TRBV12-3/TRBV12-4	many	-	TRBJ2-3	CASSPEHSTDTQYF	TGTGCCAGCAGTCCTGAGCATAGCACAGATACGCAGTATTTT
TRBV10-3	few	TRBD2	TRBJ2-1	CAISDHPRGAGGGGEQFF	TGTGCCATCAGTGATCATCCTCGGGGAGCGGGAGGGGGGGGTGAGCAGTTCTTC
TRBV7-9	few	-	TRBJ1-2	CAITGIANYGYTF	TGTGCCATCACAGGGATAGCTAACTATGGCTACACCTTC
TRBV11-3	many	-	TRBJ1-5	CASSFGASEPQHF	TGTGCCAGCAGCTTCGGGGCCAGCGAGCCCCAGCATTTT
TRBV6-1	few	-	TRBJ2-5	CASRRTLQETQYF	TGTGCCAGCAGACGGACTTTACAAGAGACCCAGTACTTC